This T cell receptor beta chain was obtained from a study of response to subunit inactivated influenza vaccine (dated by TCRdb to the late 2010s). Describing the broader study: Deep quantitative profiling of the T cell receptor repertoire was used in the study to follow responses to a trivalent subunit inactivated influenza vaccine.

Library preparation used RT-PCR. Sequencing relied on an Illumina HiSeq 2500. The public reads were quality trimmed at Q25 with fastp and then assembled into clones with MiXCR by TCRdb, keeping productive beta chains. Each record represents a unique CDR3 protein, reported with the most common genes and DNA among its rows. Within this sample are more than 200,000 distinct CDR3 sequences, with 9% to 15% of them counted one time only. More than 7% of the sample is held by the ten biggest clonotypes. The research as a whole found: The authors proposed that each seasonal influenza vaccination may bring in only a limited number of new T cells.

Concerning this clonotype itself: No cognate antigen has been identified for it. No base-level quality is on record; no much larger clone is a single base apart.

The material sequenced was non-naive T cells sorted from PBMCs, taken approximately 15 days before vaccination. The cell subset or site label on this specimen signifies: memory T cell fraction. The sequence was collected from a man aged 50 or older who received an inactivated influenza vaccine. Donor details come from another sample of the same person, matched by shared clones.

The CDR3 reads CAISESLASGRNEQFF. The sequenced DNA: TGTGCCATCAGTGAGTCCTTGGCTAGCGGGAGGAATGAGCAGTTCTTC. The rearranged segments are TRBV10-3 and TRBJ2-1; a stretch of 11 junction bases matches TRBD2. Clipping removes 0 bases from V and 7 bases from J, with 5 as the unmatched junction base count. From the germline V gene, CDR1 is ENHRY and CDR2 is SYGVKD. The cysteine opens and the phenylalanine closes a CDR3 of 16 amino acids. This entry keeps only the CDR3 DNA: 48 bases, framed from base 1.